Below, 28 T cell receptor beta chains from the same sample are listed, as sequenced in a study of T cell responses to AZD1222 COVID-19 vaccine (dated by TCRdb to the early 2020s). Library construction relied on the immunoSEQ multiplex PCR assay. TCRdb took over this immuneACCESS table, retaining in-frame rearrangements with V and J assigned. Such tables are incomplete; in checked studies, under half of the missing clones stem from an unresolved V gene, and the remainder is unexplained. The sample table lists roughly 100,000 clones, approximately 88% of them with a count of one. Clones ranked in the top ten supply 2% to 3% of the sample. The time point label for this specimen denotes: baseline before first vaccination. The sample in question was peripheral blood, obtained on day 0 of AZD1222 vaccination. The receptors were gathered from an adult in good health.

V usage is TRBV10-3 and J usage is TRBJ1-4; TRBD1 matches at 9 bases. The CDR3 loop spans 15 amino acids. Germline V gene data show CDR1 as ENHRY and CDR2 as SYGVKD. With V trimmed by 5 bases and J by 7 bases, 8 bases remained unmatched. The CDR3 region has the DNA TGTGCCATCAGTCCGTCTCCGGGACAGGGTGAAAAACTGTTTTTT. Residues: CAISPSPGQGEKLFF.

This chain joins TRBV9 and TRBJ1-1; unclear D gene. V lost 4 bases and J 3 bases, leaving 16 bases between the germline ends. The CDR3 covers 15 residues. Per the germline V gene, CDR1 is SGDLS and CDR2 is YYNGEE. The CDR3 nucleotides read TGTGCCAGCAGCCCGCGTGGTCAGTCCTACACTGAAGCTTTCTTT. Translating gives CASSPRGQSYTEAFF.

V is TRBV5-1 and J is TRBJ2-1; 8 nucleotides line up with TRBD2. Germline assignment: CDR1 SGHRS and CDR2 YFSETQ. The ends lost 6 bases at V and 4 bases at J; junction bases unmatched: 12. The CDR3 runs 16 residues. The CDR3 nucleotides read TGCGCCAGCACCCCACCAGGCGGGAGGCGTTACAATGAGCAGTTCTTC. It translates to CASTPPGGRRYNEQFF. Full variable domain (remainder filled in from reference TRBV5-1 and TRBJ2-1): KAGVTQTPRYLIKTRGQQVTLSCSPISGHRSVSWYQQTPGQGLQFLFEYFSETQRNKGNFPGRFSGRQFSNSRSEMNVSTLELGDSALYLCASTPPGGRRYNEQFFGPGTRLTVL.

This sequence joins TRBV4-3 and TRBJ2-3; 12 nucleotides match TRBD2. The CDR3 length is 15 residues. Germline trimming cut 1 base from V and 7 bases from J; bases unmatched to any gene: 3. The germline gives CDR1 LGHNA, CDR2 YSLEER. The CDR3 is CASSQGLAGVNTQYF. The CDR3 nucleotides read TGCGCCAGCAGCCAAGGACTAGCGGGAGTAAATACGCAGTATTTT.

V and J are TRBV4-3 and TRBJ1-2; possibly TRBD1 for D (5 bases). The V and J ends lost 3 bases and 8 bases respectively, with 16 bases between them. The CDR3 covers 14 residues. CDR1 is LGHNA, CDR2 YSLEER, per germline. CDR3 region: CASSQGFGARGYTF. For the CDR3, the DNA is TGCGCCAGCAGCCAGGGATTCGGGGCAAGAGGCTACACCTTC.

The genes are TRBV12-3 or TRBV12-4 and TRBJ1-6; perhaps TRBD1 as D (5 bases). The CDR3 has 13 amino acids. V was cut by 5 bases and J by 16 bases, with 18 bases left in between. The CDR3 loop is CASSPSPGLGLHF. The CDR3 DNA reads as TGTGCCAGCAGTCCGTCTCCGGGACTTGGGCTCCACTTT.

The chain combines TRBV9 with TRBJ1-2, with D maybe TRBD1 (5 bases). CDR3 size: 15 residues. V lost 4 bases and J 4 bases, leaving 17 bases between the germline ends. Looked up from germline, CDR1 is SGDLS and CDR2 is YYNGEE. CDR3 DNA sequence: TGTGCCAGCAGCAACGGACAAAATGGGGTCTATGGCTACACCTTC. Translating gives CASSNGQNGVYGYTF.

The rearrangement joins TRBV5-1 to TRBJ1-1, with D perhaps matching TRBD1 (6 bases). CDR1 and CDR2 (germline): SGHRS, YFSETQ. Trimming took off 0 bases at V and 11 bases at J, with 14 bases between the two ends. CDR3 length: 13 residues. The DNA for the CDR3 is TGCGCCAGCAGCTTGGATAGGGGGATGAGGGCTTTCTTT. Protein sequence: CASSLDRGMRAFF. The full variable domain, rest sourced from reference TRBV5-1 and TRBJ1-1, is KAGVTQTPRYLIKTRGQQVTLSCSPISGHRSVSWYQQTPGQGLQFLFEYFSETQRNKGNFPGRFSGRQFSNSRSEMNVSTLELGDSALYLCASSLDRGMRAFFGQGTRLTVV.

This chain joins TRBV27 and TRBJ1-1; D remains ambiguous. The CDR3 loop spans 13 amino acids. The ends were cut back, 2 bases at V and 7 bases at J, with 11 bases in the middle. Germline V gene data show CDR1 as MNHEY and CDR2 as SMNVEV (reference sequence). The CDR3: CASSLRATNEAFF. CDR3 in DNA: TGTGCCAGCAGTTTACGGGCAACCAATGAAGCTTTCTTT.

The V and J genes are TRBV5-4 and TRBJ2-1; 11 nucleotides align to TRBD2. Per the germline V gene, CDR1 is SGHNT and CDR2 is YYREEE (reference sequence). This CDR3 has 18 amino acids. V dropped 2 bases and J dropped 1; count of bases not matched to a gene: 8. CDR3 in DNA: TGTGCCAGCAGCTTCAGGCTAGCGGGGGGTCGATCCTACAATGAGCAGTTCTTC. Translation gives CASSFRLAGGRSYNEQFF.

This clone appeared once. The chain employs TRBV21-1 and TRBJ2-6; the table calls TRBD1, which could not be checked here. TRBV21-1 is annotated as a pseudogene. The CDR3 totals 19 residues. CDR3 bases: TGTGCCAGCAGCAAAGGGATCGGACAATCGAGCTCTGGGGCCAACGTCCTGACTTTC. Its translation: CASSKGIGQSSSGANVLTF.

This chain connects TRBV5-1 to TRBJ2-1; 7 nucleotides line up with TRBD1. Germline values: CDR1 SGHRS, CDR2 YFSETQ. This CDR3 is 15 amino acids long. J gave up 9 bases and V 4 bases, and 13 bases lay outside the gene matches. The CDR3 DNA reads as TGCGCCAGCAGCCGGGACCGGGGTAGGGGGCCTGAGCAGTTCTTC. Protein product: CASSRDRGRGPEQFF.

The genes are TRBV19 and TRBJ1-5; no definite D call. The CDR3 is 13 residues long. Trimming removed 3 bases from V and 4 bases from J, with 7 bases in between. CDR1 is LNHDA and CDR2 is SQIVND in the germline V gene (reference sequence). DNA for the CDR3: TGTGCCAGTAGTATCTACAGAAATCAGCCCCAGCATTTT. Residues: CASSIYRNQPQHF.

The V and J genes are TRBV12-3 or TRBV12-4 and TRBJ2-7; possible D gene TRBD1, 5 bases. V was cut by 6 bases and J by 7 bases, with 10 bases left in between. The length of the CDR3 is 11 residues. CDR3 in amino acids: CASRGLGEQYF. The CDR3 nucleotides are TGTGCCAGCAGGGGGCTTGGGGAGCAGTACTTC.

The V and J genes are TRBV10-3 and TRBJ2-7; D assignment may be TRBD1 or TRBD2 (5 bases each). V dropped 4 bases and J dropped 7 bases, with 17 bases sitting between them. Per germline, CDR1 ENHRY and CDR2 SYGVKD. The CDR3 has 14 residues. The CDR3 DNA reads as TGTGCCATCAGTGCCGGGACCGCTGTGAGGGAGCAGTACTTC. This translates into CAISAGTAVREQYF.

V gene TRBV7-8 combines with J gene TRBJ1-1; D is uncertain. CDR1 and CDR2 (germline): SGHVS, FQNEAQ. The CDR3 is 15 residues long. Deletions cut 3 bases from V and 2 bases from J, with 13 bases between. The CDR3 DNA sequence: TGTGCCAGCAGCTTGGGTCGAGAGGCTAACACTGAAGCTTTCTTT. Translating gives CASSLGREANTEAFF.

The chain links TRBV4-1 to TRBJ1-2; possibly TRBD1 for D (5 bases). CDR3 length equals 17 residues. V was cut by 1 base and J by 2 bases, with 17 bases left in between. The germline gives CDR1 MGHRA, CDR2 YSYEKL. CDR3 residues: CASSQAALDSANYGYTF. The CDR3 DNA is TGCGCCAGCAGCCAAGCCGCCTTAGACAGTGCGAACTATGGCTACACCTTC.

The gene calls are TRBV5-8 and TRBJ2-7, with 7 bases aligning to TRBD2. There are 13 residues in the CDR3. In germline, CDR1 is SGHTS, CDR2 YDEGEE. Trimming at V came to 4 bases and at J to 8 bases, leaving 9 bases not matched to a gene. The CDR3 here is CASSPGEGAKQYF. The CDR3 bases are TGTGCCAGCAGCCCCGGGGAGGGCGCTAAGCAGTACTTC.

V is TRBV6-2 or TRBV6-3 and J is TRBJ2-1; 7 bases align to TRBD2. The CDR3 has 15 residues. Trimming cost V 4 bases and J 5 bases; bases outside gene matches: 8. Germline V CDR1 and CDR2: MNHEY, SVGEGT. This CDR3 reads CASSSTSVTHNEQFF. As DNA, the CDR3 is TGTGCCAGCAGTTCTACTAGCGTAACTCACAATGAGCAGTTCTTC.

The chain uses TRBV24-1 and TRBJ2-5, with D possibly matching TRBD2 (6 bases). The CDR3 contains 13 residues. Germline CDR1 is KGHDR and CDR2 is SFDVKD. The germline V and J ends were trimmed by 9 bases and 3 bases, with 13 bases remaining between them. In DNA, the CDR3 is TGTGCCACCGCGGTGGGCGGGAAAGAGACCCAGTACTTC. It yields the protein CATAVGGKETQYF.

As concerns this clone: One end of the junction fails to match germline, which may point to a read error. This chain joins TRBV7-7 and TRBJ2-2; D is unresolved. Germline values: CDR1 SSHAT, CDR2 FNYEAQ (reference sequence). This CDR3 contains 14 residues. The CDR3 region is CASTLDVNTGELFF. For the CDR3, the DNA is TGTGCTAGCACCCTAGACGTGAACACCGGGGAGCTGTTTTTT.

The rearrangement links TRBV5-4 to TRBJ1-1; 8 bases are shared with TRBD1. The CDR3 covers 15 residues. Germline CDR1 and CDR2: SGHNT and YYREEE (reference sequence). Germline trimming cut 0 bases from V and 7 bases from J; bases unmatched to any gene: 8. In DNA form, the CDR3 reads TGTGCCAGCAGCTTGGTGAGTGGCGGGACAGGTGAAGCTTTCTTT. Amino acid sequence: CASSLVSGGTGEAFF.

This chain links TRBV6-5 with TRBJ2-3; TRBD2 aligns across 7 bases. The CDR3 length is 14 residues. Germline V gene data show CDR1 as MNHEY and CDR2 as SVGAGI. Trimming removed 5 bases from V and 6 bases from J; junction bases left unmatched: 8. The CDR3 region has the DNA TGTGCCAGCAGTCTGTCGGGAGGCGCGGATACGCAGTATTTT. Translated, it gives CASSLSGGADTQYF.

The V gene is TRBV11-2, the J gene TRBJ2-7; TRBD2 matches at 7 bases. The CDR3 totals 17 residues. J was trimmed by 0 bases and V by 5 bases; bases with no gene match: 13. Germline values: CDR1 SGHAT, CDR2 FQNNGV. Here the CDR3 DNA reads TGTGCCAGCAGCATTGGGGGGGGTTCTCGGATCTCCTACGAGCAGTACTTC. This gives the protein CASSIGGGSRISYEQYF.

V and J are TRBV6-5 and TRBJ1-6; TRBD1 might be the D (6 bases). Germline lookup yields CDR1 MNHEY and CDR2 SVGAGI. CDR3 length: 14 amino acids. The V and J ends lost 7 bases and 5 bases respectively, with 12 bases between them. The CDR3 reads CASKGGQNNSPLHF. CDR3 nucleotide sequence: TGTGCCAGCAAGGGGGGTCAAAATAATTCACCCCTCCACTTT.

The V and J genes are TRBV7-9 and TRBJ2-7; 7 bases match TRBD2. Germline V gene sequence: CDR1 SEHNR, CDR2 FQNEAQ (reference sequence). The CDR3 sequence is 15 residues long. The V and J ends lost 2 bases and 6 bases, in that order; junction bases with no gene match: 10. The CDR3 here is CASSLLLGGEGEQYF. The CDR3 nucleotides are TGTGCCAGCAGCTTATTGTTGGGTGGGGAGGGCGAGCAGTACTTC.

This rearrangement joins TRBV9 to TRBJ2-1; a weak D match, TRBD2 (7 bases). Germline-derived CDR1 and CDR2 are SGDLS and YYNGEE. V was pared by 0 bases and J by 7 bases, with 20 bases between. The CDR3 is made up of 17 amino acids. This CDR3 reads CASSVVGSGTDSNEQFF. The CDR3 coding sequence is TGTGCCAGCAGCGTAGTGGGGAGCGGGACGGACAGTAATGAGCAGTTCTTC.

The chain carries TRBV6-1 and TRBJ2-2; D ambiguous. The V gene's germline CDR1 is MNHNS and CDR2 SASEGT. Trimming removed 3 bases from V and 8 bases from J, with 13 bases in between. This CDR3 has 14 amino acids. The CDR3 loop reads CASSEGSENGELFF. The DNA for the CDR3 is TGTGCCAGCAGTGAGGGGTCGGAGAATGGGGAGCTGTTTTTT.